This T cell receptor (beta chain) was retrieved from a study of OX40 agonist ivuxolimab in advanced cancers. Study-level findings and limits: In the expanded peripheral T cells, antigen specificity was never determined.

CDR3 length: 13 residues. The germline V gene has CDR1 LGHNA and CDR2 YNFKEQ. Trimming took 1 base from V and 8 from J, leaving 11 bases between them. The method was immunoSEQ multiplex PCR; TCRdb's version includes in-frame clones alone and lacks a portion of them. The repertoire consists of about 54,000 clones, with around nine tenths occurring once and the leading ten covering 3.5%. Of note for this clone: The antigen remains unidentified.

This receptor was identified in an adult with an advanced solid tumor such as melanoma, head and neck, liver or kidney cancer. The sample consisted of CD4+ or CD8+ T cells sorted from blood, taken in a trial of the OX40 agonist ivuxolimab. The chain joins TRBV4-2 to TRBJ1-2, with D perhaps TRBD1 (5 bases). As DNA, the CDR3 is TGTGCCAGCAGCCAAGTAGAAAGACAGGGCTACACCTTC. Translating it yields CASSQVERQGYTF.